This TCR beta chain was recovered during a study of radiation and T cells in renal cell carcinoma. The overall study: Nephrectomy followed 15 Gy stereotactic body radiation by 4 weeks. Overall study results and limits: Top tumor clonotypes rose in blood 2 weeks post-radiation, then contracted. No pretreatment tumor biopsies were available for baseline clonotypes.

TCRdb's copy holds only in-frame clones and misses some; the assay was immunoSEQ multiplex PCR. In the table there are some 120,000 clones, about 88% of which are singletons. This CDR3 spans 15 amino acids. Trimming took 0 bases from V and 4 from J, leaving 12 bases between them. Germline CDR1 MNHEY, CDR2 SVGAGI. Turning to this clone: The antigen remains unidentified.

Indicated time point: blood 2 weeks post-SBRT. The sample's treatment: 15 Gy SBRT to primary tumor, nephrectomy 4 weeks later. This renal cell carcinoma was of the clear cell type. The receptor comes from a woman in her 70s with renal cell carcinoma. This chain joins TRBV6-5 and TRBJ1-1; no definite D call. The sequenced sample was blood, obtained from a patient whose treatment included radiotherapy and nephrectomy. The CDR3 here is CASSYSTGLSTEAFF. CDR3 sequence (DNA): TGTGCCAGCAGTTACTCGACGGGCCTCAGCACTGAAGCTTTCTTT.